This is a list of T cell receptor beta chains from one sample in a study of T cell changes during pregnancy in multiple sclerosis. Produced via immunoSEQ multiplex PCR; TCRdb's table is partial and in-frame only. This sample has 15,000 or so clones, with about 86% found just once. The sample consisted of CD8+ T cells from peripheral blood mononuclear cells, taken in the first trimester of pregnancy. The source is a female donor with multiple sclerosis, enrolled in a pregnancy study. CDR3s leave out the opening cysteine and the closing phenylalanine or tryptophan. Fields, in order: clone size, J gene, D gene, V gene, CDR3 protein. The D gene is left open where the match is weak. Size tells how often a clone was seen (once, few, many) or the class of an expanded clone, and some rows leave it out.

>.|TRBJ1-2|.|TRBV2
ASSVGGVRPSGGYT
>.|TRBJ2-2|TRBD2|TRBV27
ATWGLAGVGNTGELF
>.|TRBJ1-5|.|TRBV10-2
ASSEPGPNQPQH
>large|TRBJ2-7|.|TRBV19
ASSISWQGVYEQY
>.|TRBJ2-1|.|TRBV7-9
ASSLALNEQF
>.|TRBJ2-2|TRBD2|TRBV25-1
ASQAGVSGELF
>medium-sized|TRBJ2-7|.|TRBV23-1
ASSLGYEQY
>medium-sized|TRBJ2-7|TRBD2|TRBV10-2
ASKVPWGGYS
>.|TRBJ1-5|.|TRBV28
ASGIAWTSSNQPQH
>.|TRBJ2-7|.|TRBV19
APKGRGIPRSSYEQY
>medium-sized|TRBJ2-5|.|TRBV11-2
ASSLRQTSRETQY
>once|TRBJ2-2|.|TRBV9
ASSDPGTTNTGELF
>.|TRBJ2-7|.|TRBV5-1
ASSLSWTALDEQY
>.|TRBJ2-1|.|TRBV7-9
ASSLGLGLDEQF
>.|TRBJ2-1|.|TRBV27
ASSLSPGVYNEQF
>.|TRBJ1-1|.|TRBV28
ASRGTEAF
>.|TRBJ1-5|.|TRBV2
ASNLVKSNQPQH
>.|TRBJ2-7|.|TRBV5-1
ASSLSRDYEQY
>.|TRBJ1-2|.|TRBV19
ASSISVRSRKGYT
>.|TRBJ1-4|.|TRBV19
ASSLEGRLNEKLF
>.|TRBJ1-2|.|TRBV30
AWASGAANYGYT
>once|TRBJ1-2|TRBD1|TRBV25-1
ASSFDRGDGYT
>.|TRBJ2-7|TRBD1|TRBV7-9
ASSLGDRTYEQY
>.|TRBJ2-5|TRBD1|TRBV28
ASSSRILDRGIQETQY
>.|TRBJ2-1|.|TRBV7-6
ASSLRGQRIYNEQF
>.|TRBJ1-2|.|TRBV6-1
ASSDAPGLAGGYT
>.|TRBJ2-7|.|TRBV30
AWLQAYEQY
>.|TRBJ2-1|.|TRBV7-2
ASSYGGDEQF
>.|TRBJ2-3|.|TRBV7-9
ASSQVADTQY
>.|TRBJ2-7|.|TRBV15
ATSRDTGEQY
>once|TRBJ1-2|.|TRBV20-1
SARDSSGYT
>.|TRBJ2-1|.|TRBV4-1
ASSLGRLDVNEQF
>.|TRBJ2-5|.|TRBV13
ASSLGWGEKTQY
>.|TRBJ2-3|TRBD2|TRBV6-4
ATSQRGGTDTQY
>.|TRBJ1-2|.|TRBV28
ASSFFRGLNYGYT